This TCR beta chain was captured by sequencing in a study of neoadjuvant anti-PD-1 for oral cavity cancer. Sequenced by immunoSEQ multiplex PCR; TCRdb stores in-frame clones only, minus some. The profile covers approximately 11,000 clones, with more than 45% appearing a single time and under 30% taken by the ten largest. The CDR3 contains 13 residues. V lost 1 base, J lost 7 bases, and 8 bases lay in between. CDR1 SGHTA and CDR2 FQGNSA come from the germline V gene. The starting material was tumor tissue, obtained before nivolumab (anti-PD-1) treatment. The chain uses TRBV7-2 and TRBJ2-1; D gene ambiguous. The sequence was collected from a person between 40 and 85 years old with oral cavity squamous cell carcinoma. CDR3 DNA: TGTGCCAGCAGCTTAGTGAGAGGAAATGAGCAGTTCTTC. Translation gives CASSLVRGNEQFF. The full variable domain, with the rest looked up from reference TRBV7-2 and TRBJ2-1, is GAGVSQSPSNKVTEKGKDVELRCDPISGHTALYWYRQSLGQGLEFLIYFQGNSAPDKSGLPSDRFSAERTGGSVSTLTIQRTQQEDSAVYLCASSLVRGNEQFFGPGTRLTVL.